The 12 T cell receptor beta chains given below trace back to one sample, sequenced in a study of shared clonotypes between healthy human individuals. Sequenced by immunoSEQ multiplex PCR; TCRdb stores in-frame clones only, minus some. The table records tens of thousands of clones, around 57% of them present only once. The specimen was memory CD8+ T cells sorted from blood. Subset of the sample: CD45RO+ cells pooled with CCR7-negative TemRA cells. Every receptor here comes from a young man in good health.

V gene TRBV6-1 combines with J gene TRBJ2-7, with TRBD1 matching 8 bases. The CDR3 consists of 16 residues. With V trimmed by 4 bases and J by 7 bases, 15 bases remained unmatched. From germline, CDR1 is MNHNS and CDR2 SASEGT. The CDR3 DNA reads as TGTGCCAGCAGTGGCAGTCCAGGGGGCCCCTCCTCGGAGCAGTACTTC. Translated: CASSGSPGGPSSEQYF.

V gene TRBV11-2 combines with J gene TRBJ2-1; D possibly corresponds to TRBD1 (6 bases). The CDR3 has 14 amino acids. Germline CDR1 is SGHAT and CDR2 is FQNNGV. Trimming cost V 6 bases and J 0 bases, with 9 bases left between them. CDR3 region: CASRPDSSYNEQFF. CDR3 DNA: TGTGCCAGCAGACCGGACAGCTCCTACAATGAGCAGTTCTTC.

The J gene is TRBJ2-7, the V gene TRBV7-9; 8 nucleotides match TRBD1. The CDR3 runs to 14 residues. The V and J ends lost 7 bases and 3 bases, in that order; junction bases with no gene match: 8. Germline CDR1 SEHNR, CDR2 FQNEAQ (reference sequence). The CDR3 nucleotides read TGTGCCAGCAAAGGACAGGGAGTCTACTACGAGCAGTACTTC. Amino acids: CASKGQGVYYEQYF.

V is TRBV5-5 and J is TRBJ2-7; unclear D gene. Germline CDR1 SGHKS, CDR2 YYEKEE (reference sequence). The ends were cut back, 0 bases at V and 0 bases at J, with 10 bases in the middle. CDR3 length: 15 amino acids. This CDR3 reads CASSLAGLFSYEQYF. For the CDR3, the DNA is TGTGCCAGCAGCTTGGCGGGCCTTTTCTCCTACGAGCAGTACTTC.

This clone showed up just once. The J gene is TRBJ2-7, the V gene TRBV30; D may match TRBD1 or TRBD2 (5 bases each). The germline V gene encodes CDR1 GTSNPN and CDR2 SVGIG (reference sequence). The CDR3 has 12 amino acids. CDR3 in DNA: TGTGCACTGGGGGAATTCTCCTACGAGCAGTACTTC. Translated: CALGEFSYEQYF. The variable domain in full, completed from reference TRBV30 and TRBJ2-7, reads SQTIHQWPATLVQPVGSPLSLECTVEGTSNPNLYWYRQAAGRGLQLLFYSVGIGQISSEVPQNLSASRPQDRQFILSSKKLLLSDSGFYLCALGEFSYEQYFGPGTRLTVT.

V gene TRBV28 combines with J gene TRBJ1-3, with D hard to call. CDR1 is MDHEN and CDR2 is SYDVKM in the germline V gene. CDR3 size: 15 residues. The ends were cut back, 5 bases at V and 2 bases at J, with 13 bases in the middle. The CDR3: CASSMSGMAGNTIYF. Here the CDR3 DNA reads TGTGCCAGCAGTATGTCCGGGATGGCTGGAAACACCATATATTTT.

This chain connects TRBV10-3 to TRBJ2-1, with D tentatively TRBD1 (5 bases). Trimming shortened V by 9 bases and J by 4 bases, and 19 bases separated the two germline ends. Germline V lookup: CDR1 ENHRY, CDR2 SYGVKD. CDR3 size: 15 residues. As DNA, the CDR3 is TGTGCCATTAAAAGCCAGGGTTCCCTGTACAATGAGCAGTTCTTC. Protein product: CAIKSQGSLYNEQFF.

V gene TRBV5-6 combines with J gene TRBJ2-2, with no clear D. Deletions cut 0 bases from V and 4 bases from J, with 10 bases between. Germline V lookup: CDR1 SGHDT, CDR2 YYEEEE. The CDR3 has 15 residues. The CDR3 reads CASSLGTAVTGELFF. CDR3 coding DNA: TGTGCCAGCAGCTTGGGCACGGCTGTCACCGGGGAGCTGTTTTTT.

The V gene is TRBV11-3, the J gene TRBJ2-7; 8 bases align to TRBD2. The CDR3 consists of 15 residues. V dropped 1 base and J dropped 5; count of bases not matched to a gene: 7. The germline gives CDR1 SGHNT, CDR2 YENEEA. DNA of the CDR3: TGTGCCAGCAGCTTAGTGGATAGCGGGAAAGACGAGCAGTACTTC. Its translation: CASSLVDSGKDEQYF.

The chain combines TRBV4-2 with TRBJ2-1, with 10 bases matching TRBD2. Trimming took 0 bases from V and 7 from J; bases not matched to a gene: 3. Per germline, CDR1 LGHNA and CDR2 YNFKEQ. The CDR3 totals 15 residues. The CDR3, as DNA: TGTGCCAGCAGCCAAGAGACTAGCGGGCCTAATGAGCAGTTCTTC. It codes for CASSQETSGPNEQFF.

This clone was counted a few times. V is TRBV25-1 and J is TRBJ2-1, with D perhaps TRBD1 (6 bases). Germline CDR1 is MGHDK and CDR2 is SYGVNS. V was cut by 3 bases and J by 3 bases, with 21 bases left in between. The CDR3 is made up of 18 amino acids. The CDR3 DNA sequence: TGTGCCAGCAGTGAGTCGAACAGGGAAGCGGAGCGCTACAATGAGCAGTTCTTC. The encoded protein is CASSESNREAERYNEQFF.

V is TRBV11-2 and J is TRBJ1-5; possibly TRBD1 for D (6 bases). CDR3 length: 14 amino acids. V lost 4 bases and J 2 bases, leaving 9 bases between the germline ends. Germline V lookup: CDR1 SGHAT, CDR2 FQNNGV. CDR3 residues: CASSSRQGNQPQHF. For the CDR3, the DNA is TGTGCCAGCAGCTCACGACAGGGCAATCAGCCCCAGCATTTT.